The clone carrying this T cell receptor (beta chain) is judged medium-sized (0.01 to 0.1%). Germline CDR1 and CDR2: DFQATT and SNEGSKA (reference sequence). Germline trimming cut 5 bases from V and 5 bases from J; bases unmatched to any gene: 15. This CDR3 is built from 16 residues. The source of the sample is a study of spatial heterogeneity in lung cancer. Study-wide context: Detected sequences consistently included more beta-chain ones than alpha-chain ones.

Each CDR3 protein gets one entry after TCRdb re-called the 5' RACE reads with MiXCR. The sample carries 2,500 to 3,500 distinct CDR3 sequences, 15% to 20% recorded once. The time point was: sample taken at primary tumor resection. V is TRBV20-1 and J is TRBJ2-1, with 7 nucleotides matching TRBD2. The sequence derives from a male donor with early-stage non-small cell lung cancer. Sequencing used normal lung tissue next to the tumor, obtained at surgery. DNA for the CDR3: TGCAGTGCTCGCAGTCCCGGAGGACTAGGGGACAATGAGCAGTTCTTC. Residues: CSARSPGGLGDNEQFF.